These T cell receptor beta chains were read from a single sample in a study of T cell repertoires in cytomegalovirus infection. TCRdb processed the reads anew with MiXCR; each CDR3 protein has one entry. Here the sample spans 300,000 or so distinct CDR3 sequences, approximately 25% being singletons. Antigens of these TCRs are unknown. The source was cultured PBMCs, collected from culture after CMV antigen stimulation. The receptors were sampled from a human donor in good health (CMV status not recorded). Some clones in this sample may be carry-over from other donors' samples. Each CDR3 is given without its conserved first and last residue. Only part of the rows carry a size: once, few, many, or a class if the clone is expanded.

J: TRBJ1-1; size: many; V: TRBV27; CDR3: ASSFLPPGQATEAF
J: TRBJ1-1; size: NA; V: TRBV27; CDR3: ASSPTRTGKAF
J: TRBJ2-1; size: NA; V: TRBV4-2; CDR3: ASSGTGDNEQF
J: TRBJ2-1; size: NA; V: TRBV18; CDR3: ASSPSRGRDEQF
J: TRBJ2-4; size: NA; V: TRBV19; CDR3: ASKIGGFGKNIQY
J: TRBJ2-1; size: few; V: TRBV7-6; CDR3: ASSGMTSAYNEQF
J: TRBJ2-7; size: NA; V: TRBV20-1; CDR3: SARTISEGNEQY
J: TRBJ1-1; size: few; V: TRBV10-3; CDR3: AISGTGNTEAF
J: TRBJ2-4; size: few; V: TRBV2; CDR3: ASSVGTGSNIQY
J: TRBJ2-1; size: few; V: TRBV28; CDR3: ASSEPGLEYGGEQF
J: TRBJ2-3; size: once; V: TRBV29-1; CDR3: SVELRGAGTDTQY
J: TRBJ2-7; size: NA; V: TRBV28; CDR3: ASSLWGASSYEQY
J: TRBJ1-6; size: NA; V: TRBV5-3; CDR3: ASSLMGGDSNSPLH
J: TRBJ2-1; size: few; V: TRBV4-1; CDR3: ASSLGREIGYEQF
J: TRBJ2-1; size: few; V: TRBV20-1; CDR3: SASWENEQF
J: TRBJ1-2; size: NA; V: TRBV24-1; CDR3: ATSDSGTGLYGYT
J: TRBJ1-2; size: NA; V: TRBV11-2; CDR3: ASSSGNRGDGYT
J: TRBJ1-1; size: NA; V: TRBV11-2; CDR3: ASSLLDRTEAF
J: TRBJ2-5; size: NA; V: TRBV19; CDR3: ASSIPGDQETQY
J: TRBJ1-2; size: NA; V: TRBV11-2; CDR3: ASSSPGTTAYGYT
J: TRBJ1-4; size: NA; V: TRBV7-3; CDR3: ASSPGPGTDEKLF
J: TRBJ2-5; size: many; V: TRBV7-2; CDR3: ASSPVAGALETQY
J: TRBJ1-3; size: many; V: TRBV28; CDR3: ASSRDRVTGNTIY
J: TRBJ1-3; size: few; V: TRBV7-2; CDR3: ASSSKRGSGNTIY